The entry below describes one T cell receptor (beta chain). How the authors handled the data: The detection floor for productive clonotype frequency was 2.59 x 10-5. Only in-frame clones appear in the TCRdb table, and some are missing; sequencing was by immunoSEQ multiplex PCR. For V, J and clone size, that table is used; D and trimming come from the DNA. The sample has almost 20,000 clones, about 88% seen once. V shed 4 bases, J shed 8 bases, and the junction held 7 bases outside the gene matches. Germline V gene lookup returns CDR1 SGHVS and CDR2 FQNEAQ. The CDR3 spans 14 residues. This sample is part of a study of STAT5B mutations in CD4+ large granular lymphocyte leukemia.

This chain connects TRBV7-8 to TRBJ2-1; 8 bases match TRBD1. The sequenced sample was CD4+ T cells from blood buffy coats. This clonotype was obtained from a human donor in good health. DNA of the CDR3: TGTGCCAGCAGCTGGGTGGCAGGGGGCGATGAGCAGTTCTTC. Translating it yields CASSWVAGGDEQFF.